These 20 T cell receptor beta chains were all obtained from the same sample, sequenced in a study of blood T cell repertoires in COVID-19. Method: immunoSEQ multiplex PCR; TCRdb's copy keeps in-frame clones and lacks some. The top ten clones hold 8% to 10% of a sample with 74,000 or so clones, roughly nine tenths of them seen once. The sequenced sample was peripheral blood. The receptors come from a man between 50 and 59 years old with active COVID-19.

V usage is TRBV6-1 and J usage is TRBJ1-2; tentatively, D is TRBD1 (6 bases). The CDR3 loop spans 16 amino acids. CDR1 and CDR2 (germline): MNHNS, SASEGT. V was cut by 1 base and J by 4 bases, with 16 bases left in between. CDR3 residues: CASSEGPTGHFYGYTF. CDR3 DNA: TGTGCCAGCAGTGAAGGACCAACGGGACACTTCTATGGCTACACCTTC.

This chain links TRBV5-1 with TRBJ2-1; TRBD2 aligns across 8 bases. Germline V lookup: CDR1 SGHRS, CDR2 YFSETQ. Trimming at V came to 0 bases and at J to 2 bases, leaving 4 bases not matched to a gene. The CDR3 is made up of 16 amino acids. The CDR3 DNA reads TGCGCCAGCAGCTTGGGCAGCGGGGGTACCTACAATGAGCAGTTCTTC. Translating gives CASSLGSGGTYNEQFF. The full variable domain, in which reference TRBV5-1 and TRBJ2-1 provide the parts outside the CDR3, is KAGVTQTPRYLIKTRGQQVTLSCSPISGHRSVSWYQQTPGQGLQFLFEYFSETQRNKGNFPGRFSGRQFSNSRSEMNVSTLELGDSALYLCASSLGSGGTYNEQFFGPGTRLTVL.

The gene calls are TRBV3-1 (or the pseudogene TRBV3-2) and TRBJ2-1; 9 bases line up with TRBD1. This CDR3 comprises 15 residues. V was pared by 2 bases and J by 3 bases, with 2 bases of the junction left unmatched. CDR1 and CDR2 (germline): LGHDT, YNNKEL (reference sequence). The CDR3 loop is CASSQRDRDYNEQFF. CDR3 sequence (DNA): TGTGCCAGCAGCCAAAGGGACAGGGACTACAATGAGCAGTTCTTC.

The chain is built from TRBV5-1 and TRBJ2-7; 8 bases agree with TRBD2. With V trimmed by 4 bases and J by 0 bases, 3 bases remained unmatched. The germline gives CDR1 SGHRS, CDR2 YFSETQ. CDR3 length: 14 residues. The chain's CDR3 is CASSRTSGSYEQYF. DNA for the CDR3: TGCGCCAGCAGCAGAACTAGCGGCTCCTACGAGCAGTACTTC.

The chain has TRBV29-1 and TRBJ2-3; D is possibly TRBD1 (6 bases). The CDR3 has 12 residues. Germline CDR1 and CDR2: SQVTM and ANQGSEA. The V and J ends lost 6 bases and 2 bases respectively, with 9 bases between them. The CDR3 DNA follows: TGCAGCGTCCGGGACATCACAGATACGCAGTATTTT. Translated, it gives CSVRDITDTQYF.

V and J are TRBV5-1 and TRBJ2-1; 10 positions agree with TRBD2. The germline V gene encodes CDR1 SGHRS and CDR2 YFSETQ. The CDR3 sequence is 16 residues long. Trimming cost V 0 bases and J 9 bases; bases outside gene matches: 9. The CDR3 DNA reads as TGCGCCAGCAGCTTGGGAAACAGCGGGGGGGCCTCTGAGCAGTTCTTC. Protein sequence: CASSLGNSGGASEQFF.

This chain connects TRBV13 to TRBJ2-1; tentative D call: TRBD1 (6 bases). The CDR3 covers 19 residues. Trimming pared 5 bases from V and 1 base from J, leaving 24 bases between. Germline lookup yields CDR1 PRHDT and CDR2 FYEKMQ (reference sequence). The CDR3 loop reads CASSTTGRIGAGSYNEQFF. DNA for the CDR3: TGTGCCAGCAGCACGACAGGCCGAATAGGGGCAGGATCCTACAATGAGCAGTTCTTC.

This clone was detected a few times. The V call is TRBV2, the J call TRBJ1-1, with 8 bases that match TRBD1. Losses at the gene ends were 6 bases for V and 1 base for J; bases not matched to a gene: 10. The length of the CDR3 is 16 residues. CDR1 SNHLY and CDR2 FYNNEI come from the germline V gene. This CDR3 reads CASRKDRVEGNTEAFF. The CDR3 nucleotides read TGTGCCAGCAGAAAGGACAGGGTTGAGGGGAACACTGAAGCTTTCTTT. Supplemented by reference TRBV2 and TRBJ1-1, the full variable domain reads EPEVTQTPSHQVTQMGQEVILRCVPISNHLYFYWYRQILGQKVEFLVSFYNNEISEKSEIFDDQFSVERPDGSNFTLKIRSTKLEDSAMYFCASRKDRVEGNTEAFFGQGTRLTVV.

The chain combines TRBV1 with TRBJ2-3; the table's D call TRBD1 went unverified against the DNA. TRBV1 is reported as a pseudogene. CDR3 length: 17 residues. The CDR3 sequence: CTSSDCDSPLRRDTQYF. For the CDR3, the DNA is TGCACCAGCAGCGACTGCGACAGTCCATTAAGGCGAGATACGCAGTATTTT.

The rearrangement joins TRBV2 to TRBJ2-2, with 10 bases matching TRBD1. From germline, CDR1 is SNHLY and CDR2 FYNNEI. The CDR3 spans 15 residues. Trimming at V came to 9 bases and at J to 6 bases, leaving 10 bases not matched to a gene. DNA for the CDR3: TGTGCCAGTCGACCGGGACAGGGGCCCTCCGGGGAGCTGTTTTTT. It specifies CASRPGQGPSGELFF.

The chain combines TRBV19 with TRBJ1-2; D is unresolved. Germline V gives CDR1 LNHDA, CDR2 SQIVND (reference sequence). The CDR3 runs to 8 residues. CDR3 bases: TGTGTCTTCGGTGGCTACACCTTC. Translated, it gives CVFGGYTF.

This clone was seen at least ten times. J is TRBJ2-3 and V is TRBV6-1; 8 bases fit TRBD1. Germline trimming cut 0 bases from V and 1 base from J; bases unmatched to any gene: 3. The CDR3 has 16 amino acids. Germline V gene sequence: CDR1 MNHNS, CDR2 SASEGT. The CDR3 coding sequence is TGTGCCAGCAGTGAAGCCCCGGGACAGGGCACAGATACGCAGTATTTT. It yields the protein CASSEAPGQGTDTQYF.

The CDR3, as DNA: TGCGCCAGCAGCTTCGACAGGGGCATAGCTAACTATGGCTACACCTTC. Translation: CASSFDRGIANYGYTF. V is TRBV5-1 and J is TRBJ1-2; 8 bases match TRBD1. V lost 2 bases to trimming and J lost 0 bases; unmatched junction nucleotides: 6. The CDR3 is 16 residues long. Per germline, CDR1 SGHRS and CDR2 YFSETQ.

The CDR3 DNA follows: TGTGCCATCACTCCTAGCGGGGCTACCTACGAGCAGTACTTC. Its protein is CAITPSGATYEQYF. V usage is TRBV10-3 and J usage is TRBJ2-7, with 9 bases lining up with TRBD2. There are 14 residues in the CDR3. CDR1 ENHRY and CDR2 SYGVKD come from the germline V gene. With 7 bases clipped from V and 2 bases from J, the junction kept 6 bases outside the gene matches.

V and J are TRBV5-8 and TRBJ1-2; D is undetermined. Trimming took off 4 bases at V and 1 base at J, with 14 bases between the two ends. Per the germline V gene, CDR1 is SGHTS and CDR2 is YDEGEE. The CDR3 has 15 residues. CDR3 coding DNA: TGTGCCAGCAGCCAGCGAGGGATCATTAACTATGGCTACACCTTC. Encoded protein: CASSQRGIINYGYTF.

The chain employs TRBV6-1 and TRBJ1-2, with unresolved D. The CDR3 is 15 residues long. Per the germline V gene, CDR1 is MNHNS and CDR2 is SASEGT. V gave up 2 bases and J gave up 3 bases, with 13 bases separating them. CDR3: CASSELGEIDYGYTF. In nucleotides, the CDR3 is TGTGCCAGCAGTGAACTTGGGGAGATAGACTATGGCTACACCTTC.

V gene TRBV6-1 combines with J gene TRBJ1-5; 8 bases map to TRBD1. J gave up 6 bases and V 2 bases, and 6 bases lay outside the gene matches. The CDR3 length is 15 residues. Per the germline V gene, CDR1 is MNHNS and CDR2 is SASEGT. This CDR3 reads CASSEIDRGFQPQHF. In DNA form, the CDR3 reads TGTGCCAGCAGTGAAATAGACAGGGGATTTCAGCCCCAGCATTTT.

The chain uses TRBV19 and TRBJ2-2; D may be TRBD1 (6 bases). The germline CDR1 and CDR2 sequences are LNHDA and SQIVND (reference sequence). Deletions cut 5 bases from V and 5 bases from J, with 18 bases between. This CDR3 region has 16 residues. The CDR3 bases are TGTGCCAGTAGTCTCCCGGCAGGGGCAGGTACCGGGGAGCTGTTTTTT. This encodes CASSLPAGAGTGELFF.

The chain combines TRBV11-2 with TRBJ1-5; tentative D call: TRBD1 (6 bases). This CDR3 has 14 amino acids. V lost 3 bases, J lost 4 bases, and 10 bases lay in between. Germline CDR1 reads SGHAT; CDR2 reads FQNNGV. The CDR3 DNA reads as TGTGCCAGCAGCTTTGGGACAACAAATCAGCCCCAGCATTTT. This sequence encodes CASSFGTTNQPQHF. Drawing the rest from reference TRBV11-2 and TRBJ1-5, the complete variable domain is EAGVAQSPRYKIIEKRQSVAFWCNPISGHATLYWYQQILGQGPKLLIQFQNNGVVDDSQLPKDRFSAERLKGVDSTLKIQPAKLEDSAVYLCASSFGTTNQPQHFGDGTRLSIL.

This clone was found once. The rearrangement joins TRBV6-5 to TRBJ2-5, with a possible D match to TRBD1 (6 bases). Germline assignment: CDR1 MNHEY and CDR2 SVGAGI. The CDR3 spans 15 residues. The V gene lost 6 bases and the J gene lost 5 bases, with 19 bases spanning the gap. CDR3 in DNA: TGTGCCAGCAGCACAACCGGACAGAATTGGGAGACCCAGTACTTC. It yields the protein CASSTTGQNWETQYF.